This TCR beta chain was sequenced in a study of blood T cell repertoires in COVID-19. The CDR3 covers 13 residues. Germline values: CDR1 SGHNT, CDR2 YYREEE (reference sequence). The ends were cut back, 2 bases at V and 7 bases at J, with 9 bases in the middle. Assay used: immunoSEQ multiplex PCR; TCRdb lists only in-frame clones, some missing. The sample holds approximately 150,000 clones, approximately 84% seen once. This clone showed up just a few times. The chain carries TRBV5-4 and TRBJ2-2; D call uncertain. Sequences were obtained from PBMCs or T cells enriched from blood (not recorded which). The receptor comes from a woman in her 50s with acute COVID-19. CDR3: CASSFGFGGELFF. The CDR3 DNA sequence: TGTGCCAGCAGCTTCGGGTTTGGCGGGGAGCTGTTTTTT.